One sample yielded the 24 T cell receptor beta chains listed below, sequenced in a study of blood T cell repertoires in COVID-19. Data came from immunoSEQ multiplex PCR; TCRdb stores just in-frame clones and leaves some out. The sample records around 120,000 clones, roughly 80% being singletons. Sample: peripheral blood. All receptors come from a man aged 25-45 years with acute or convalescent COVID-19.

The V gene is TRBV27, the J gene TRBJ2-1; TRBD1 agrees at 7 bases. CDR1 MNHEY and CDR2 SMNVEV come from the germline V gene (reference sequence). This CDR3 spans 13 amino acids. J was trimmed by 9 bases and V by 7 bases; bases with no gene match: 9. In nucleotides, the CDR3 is TGTGCCAGCAAACTGACAGGGACCATTGAGCAGTTCTTC. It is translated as CASKLTGTIEQFF.

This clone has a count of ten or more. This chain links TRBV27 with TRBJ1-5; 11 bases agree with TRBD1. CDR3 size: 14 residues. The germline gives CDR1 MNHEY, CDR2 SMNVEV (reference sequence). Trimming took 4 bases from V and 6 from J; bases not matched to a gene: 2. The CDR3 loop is CASSWDRGAQPQHF. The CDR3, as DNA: TGTGCCAGCAGTTGGGACAGGGGGGCTCAGCCCCAGCATTTT.

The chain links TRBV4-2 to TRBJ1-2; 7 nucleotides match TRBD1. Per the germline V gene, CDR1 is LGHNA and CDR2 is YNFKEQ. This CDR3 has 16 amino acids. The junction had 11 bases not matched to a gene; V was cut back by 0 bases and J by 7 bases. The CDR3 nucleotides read TGTGCCAGCAGCCAAGATCACTCAGGGGGAATGGGTGGCTACACCTTC. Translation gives CASSQDHSGGMGGYTF.

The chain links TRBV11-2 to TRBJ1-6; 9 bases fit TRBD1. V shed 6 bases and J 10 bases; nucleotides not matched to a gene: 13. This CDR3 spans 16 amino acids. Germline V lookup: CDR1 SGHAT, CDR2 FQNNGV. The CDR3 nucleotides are TGTGCCAGCAGATCTCAGGGGGACAGGGACGGCTCACCCCTCCACTTT. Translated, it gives CASRSQGDRDGSPLHF.

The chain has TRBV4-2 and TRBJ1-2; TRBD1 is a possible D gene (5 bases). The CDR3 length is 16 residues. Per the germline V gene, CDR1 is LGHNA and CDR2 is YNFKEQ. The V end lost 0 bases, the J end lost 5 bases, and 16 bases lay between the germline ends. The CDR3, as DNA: TGTGCCAGCAGCCAAGAAGGGTACCACGGGGGGTATGGCTACACCTTC. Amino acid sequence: CASSQEGYHGGYGYTF.

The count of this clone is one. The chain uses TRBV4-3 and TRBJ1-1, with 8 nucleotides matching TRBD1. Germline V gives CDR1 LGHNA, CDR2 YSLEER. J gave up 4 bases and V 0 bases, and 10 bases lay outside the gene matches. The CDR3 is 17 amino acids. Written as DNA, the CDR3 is TGCGCCAGCAGCCAAGAAGGGAGTCAAACAGGGGGCACTGAAGCTTTCTTT. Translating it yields CASSQEGSQTGGTEAFF.

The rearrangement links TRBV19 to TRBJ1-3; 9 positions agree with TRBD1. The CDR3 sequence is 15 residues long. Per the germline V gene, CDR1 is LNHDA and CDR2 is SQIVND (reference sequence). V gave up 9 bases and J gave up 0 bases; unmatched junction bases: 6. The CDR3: CASAQGADSGNTIYF. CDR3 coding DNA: TGTGCCAGCGCACAGGGGGCGGACTCTGGAAACACCATATATTTT.

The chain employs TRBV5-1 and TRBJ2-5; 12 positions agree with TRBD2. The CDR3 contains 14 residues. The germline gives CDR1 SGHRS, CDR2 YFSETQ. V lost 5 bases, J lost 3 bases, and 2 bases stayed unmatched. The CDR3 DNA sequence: TGCGCCAGCAGGAGGACTAGCGGGGAAGAGACCCAGTACTTC. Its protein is CASRRTSGEETQYF.

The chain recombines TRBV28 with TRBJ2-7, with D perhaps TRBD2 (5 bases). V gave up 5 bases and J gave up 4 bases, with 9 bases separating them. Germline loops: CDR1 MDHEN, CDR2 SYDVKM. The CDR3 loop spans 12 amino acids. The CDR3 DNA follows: TGTGCCAGCAGTCACGGGGTGTACGAGCAGTACGTC. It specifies CASSHGVYEQYV.

Here the CDR3 DNA reads TGTGCCAGCAGAAGTCCCGGGACAGGGTTCGGCTATGGCTACACCTTC. Its translation: CASRSPGTGFGYGYTF. This rearrangement joins TRBV5-8 to TRBJ1-2; 9 bases match TRBD1. There are 16 residues in the CDR3. Germline V gene lookup returns CDR1 SGHTS and CDR2 YDEGEE. After removal of 5 bases from V and 4 bases from J, the junction contained 12 bases not matched to a gene.

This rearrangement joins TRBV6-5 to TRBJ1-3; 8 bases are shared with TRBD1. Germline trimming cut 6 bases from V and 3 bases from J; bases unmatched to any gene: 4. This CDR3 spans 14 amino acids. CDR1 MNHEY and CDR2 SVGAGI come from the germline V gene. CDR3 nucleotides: TGTGCCAGCAGGCGACAGGGGCATGGAAACACCATATATTTT. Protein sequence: CASRRQGHGNTIYF.

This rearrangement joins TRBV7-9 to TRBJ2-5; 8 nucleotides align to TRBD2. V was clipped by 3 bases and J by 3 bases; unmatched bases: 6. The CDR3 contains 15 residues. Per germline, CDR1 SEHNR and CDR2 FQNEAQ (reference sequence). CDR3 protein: CASSLLGRGEETQYF. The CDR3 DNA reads TGTGCCAGCAGCTTGCTGGGGCGGGGGGAAGAGACCCAGTACTTC. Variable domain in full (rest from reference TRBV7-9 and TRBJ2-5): DTGVSQNPRHKITKRGQNVTFRCDPISEHNRLYWYRQTLGQGPEFLTYFQNEAQLEKSRLLSDRFSAERPKGSFSTLEIQRTEQGDSAMYLCASSLLGRGEETQYFGPGTRLLVL.

The CDR3 DNA follows: TGTGCCAGTACGCGGACAGGGAACACCGGGGAGCTGTTTTTT. Its protein is CASTRTGNTGELFF. The chain has TRBV19 and TRBJ2-2; 7 bases are a match to TRBD1. This CDR3 has 14 amino acids. Trimming took 7 bases from V and 1 from J; bases not matched to a gene: 3. CDR1 is LNHDA and CDR2 is SQIVND in the germline V gene (reference sequence). The entire variable domain, with the rest obtained from reference TRBV19 and TRBJ2-2, is as follows: DGGITQSPKYLFRKEGQNVTLSCEQNLNHDAMYWYRQDPGQGLRLIYYSQIVNDFQKGDIAEGYSVSREKKESFPLTVTSAQKNPTAFYLCASTRTGNTGELFFGEGSRLTVL.

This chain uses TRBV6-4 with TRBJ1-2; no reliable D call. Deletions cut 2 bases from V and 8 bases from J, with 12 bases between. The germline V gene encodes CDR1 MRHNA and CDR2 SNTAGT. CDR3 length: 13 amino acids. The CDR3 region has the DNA TGTGCCAGCAGTGACGGCCAATCGGGGGGCTACACCTTC. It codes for CASSDGQSGGYTF.

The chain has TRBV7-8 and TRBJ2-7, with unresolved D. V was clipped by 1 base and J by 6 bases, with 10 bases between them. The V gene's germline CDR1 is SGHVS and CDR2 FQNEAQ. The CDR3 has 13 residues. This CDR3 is CASSLDVGSEQYV. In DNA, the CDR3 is TGTGCCAGCAGCTTAGATGTTGGCTCCGAGCAGTACGTC.

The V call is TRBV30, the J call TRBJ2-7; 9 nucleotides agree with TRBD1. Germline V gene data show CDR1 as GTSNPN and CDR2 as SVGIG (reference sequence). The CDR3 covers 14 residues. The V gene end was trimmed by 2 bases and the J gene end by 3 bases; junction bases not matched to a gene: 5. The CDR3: CAWSTGQGLYEQYF. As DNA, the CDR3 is TGTGCCTGGAGTACGGGACAGGGTCTCTACGAGCAGTACTTC.

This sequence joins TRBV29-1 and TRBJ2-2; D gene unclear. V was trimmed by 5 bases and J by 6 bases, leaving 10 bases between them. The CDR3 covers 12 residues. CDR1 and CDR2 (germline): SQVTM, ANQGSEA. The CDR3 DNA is TGCAGCGTTACAGACCCCCCCGGGGAGCTGTTTTTT. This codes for CSVTDPPGELFF.

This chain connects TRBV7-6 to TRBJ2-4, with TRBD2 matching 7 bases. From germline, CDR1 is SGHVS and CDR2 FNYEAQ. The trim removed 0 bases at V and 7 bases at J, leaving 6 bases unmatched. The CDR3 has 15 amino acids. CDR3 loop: CASSLAGREGNIQYF. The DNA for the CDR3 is TGTGCCAGCAGCTTAGCTGGCAGGGAGGGGAACATTCAGTACTTC. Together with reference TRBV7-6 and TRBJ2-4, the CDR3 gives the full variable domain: GAGVSQSPRYKVTKRGQDVALRCDPISGHVSLYWYRQALGQGPEFLTYFNYEAQQDKSGLPNDRFSAERPEGSISTLTIQRTEQRDSAMYRCASSLAGREGNIQYFGAGTRLSVL.

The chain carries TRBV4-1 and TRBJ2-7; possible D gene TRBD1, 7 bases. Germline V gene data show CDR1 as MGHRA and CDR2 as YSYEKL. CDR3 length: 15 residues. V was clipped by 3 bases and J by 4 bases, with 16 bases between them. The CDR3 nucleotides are TGCGCCAGCAGCCACACGACAGGGACTCTTTACGAGCAGTACGTC. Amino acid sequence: CASSHTTGTLYEQYV.

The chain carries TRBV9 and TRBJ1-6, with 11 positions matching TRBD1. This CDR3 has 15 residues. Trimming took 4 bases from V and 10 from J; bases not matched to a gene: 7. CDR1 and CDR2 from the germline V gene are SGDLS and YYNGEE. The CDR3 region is CASSPGQGVGSPLHF. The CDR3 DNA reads TGTGCCAGCAGCCCGGGACAGGGGGTAGGGTCACCCCTCCACTTT.

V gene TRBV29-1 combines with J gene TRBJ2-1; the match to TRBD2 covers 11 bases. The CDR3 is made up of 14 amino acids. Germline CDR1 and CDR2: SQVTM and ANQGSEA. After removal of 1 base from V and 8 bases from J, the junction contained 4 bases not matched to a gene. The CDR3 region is CSVEVLAGVDEQFF. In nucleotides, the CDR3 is TGCAGCGTTGAAGTACTAGCGGGAGTGGATGAGCAGTTCTTC.

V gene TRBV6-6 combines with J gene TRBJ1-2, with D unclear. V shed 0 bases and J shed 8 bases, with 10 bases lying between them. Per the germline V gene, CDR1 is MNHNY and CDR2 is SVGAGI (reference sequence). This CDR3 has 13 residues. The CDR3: CASSYSPEGGYTF. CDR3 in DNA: TGTGCCAGCAGTTACTCCCCCGAGGGAGGCTACACCTTC.

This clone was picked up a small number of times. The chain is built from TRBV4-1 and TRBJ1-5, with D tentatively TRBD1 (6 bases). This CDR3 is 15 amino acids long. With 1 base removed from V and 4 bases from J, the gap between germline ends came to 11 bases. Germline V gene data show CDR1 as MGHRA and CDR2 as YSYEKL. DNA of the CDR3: TGCGCCAGCAGCCAAGGACAGGCCATTAATCAGCCCCAGCATTTT. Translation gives CASSQGQAINQPQHF.

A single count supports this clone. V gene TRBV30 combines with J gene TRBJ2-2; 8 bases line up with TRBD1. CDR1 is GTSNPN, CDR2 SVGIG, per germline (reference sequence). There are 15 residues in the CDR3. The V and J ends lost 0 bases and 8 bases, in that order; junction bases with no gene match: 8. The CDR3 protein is CAWSVPRQGRGELFF. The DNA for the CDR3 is TGTGCCTGGAGTGTACCGCGACAGGGGAGGGGGGAGCTGTTTTTT.